This TCR beta chain was identified during a study of blood T cell repertoires in COVID-19. About the study: The study drew acute and convalescent COVID-19 samples from the United States, Italy and Spain. T cells, B-cell-depleted T cells, or PBMCs provided the cDNA or gDNA that served as material.

This table comes from immunoSEQ multiplex PCR, and its TCRdb copy is limited to in-frame clones, with some not included. The sample carries some 20,000 clones, about 88% recorded once. The germline V and J ends were trimmed by 5 bases and 2 bases, with 12 bases remaining between them. The CDR3 loop spans 14 amino acids. The V gene's germline CDR1 is SEHNR and CDR2 FQNEAQ (reference sequence). Source material: peripheral blood. This clonotype originated in a human donor in a cohort sampled during active COVID-19. The rearrangement joins TRBV7-9 to TRBJ1-1; maybe TRBD1 (6 bases). The CDR3 region is CASSPRTVNTEAFF. Written as DNA, the CDR3 is TGTGCCAGCAGCCCAAGGACAGTTAACACTGAAGCTTTCTTT.